Below, 13 T cell receptor beta chains from the same sample are listed, as sequenced in a study of shared clonotypes between healthy human individuals. This table comes from immunoSEQ multiplex PCR, and its TCRdb copy is limited to in-frame clones, with some not included. Of about 1.5 million clones in the sample, 98% were seen once. The sequencing input was naive CD4+ T cells sorted from blood. The sample's subset: CD45RA+ positively selected. The receptors shown here come from a man aged 25-45 years in good health.

This chain joins TRBV28 and TRBJ1-2, with D unclear. CDR3 length: 12 amino acids. Trimming shortened V by 7 bases and J by 4 bases, and 10 bases separated the two germline ends. Per germline, CDR1 MDHEN and CDR2 SYDVKM. The CDR3 protein is CASNTGPYGYTF. The CDR3, as DNA: TGTGCCAGCAATACGGGTCCCTATGGCTACACCTTC.

This chain joins TRBV11-2 and TRBJ2-5, with 10 bases that match TRBD2. V shed 5 bases, J shed 5 bases, and the junction held 11 bases outside the gene matches. Germline V gene sequence: CDR1 SGHAT, CDR2 FQNNGV. This CDR3 contains 16 residues. Here the CDR3 reads CASSPPTSGMLETQYF. The CDR3 region has the DNA TGTGCCAGCAGCCCCCCCACTAGCGGGATGCTTGAGACCCAGTACTTC.

CDR3 bases: TGTGCCAGCGGGCAGGGGAAGGATCAGCCCCAGCATTTT. Encoded protein: CASGQGKDQPQHF. V and J are TRBV7-9 and TRBJ1-5; D possibly corresponds to TRBD1 (6 bases). Germline V gives CDR1 SEHNR, CDR2 FQNEAQ (reference sequence). The V gene lost 8 bases and the J gene lost 5 bases, with 13 bases spanning the gap. The CDR3 has 13 residues.

This clone showed up just once. One end of the junction fails to match germline, which may point to a read error. J is TRBJ2-3 and V is TRBV6-6; D tentatively reads TRBD1 or TRBD2 (5 bases each). CDR3 length equals 12 residues. Germline CDR1 is MNHNY and CDR2 is SVGAGI (reference sequence). The CDR3 spells CSGGVSTDTQYF. The CDR3 DNA reads as TGCAGTGGGGGAGTTAGCACAGATACGCAGTATTTT.

The J gene is TRBJ2-7, the V gene TRBV27, with D maybe TRBD2 (5 bases). V was cut by 3 bases and J by 1 base, with 16 bases left in between. The CDR3 has 16 residues. The germline gives CDR1 MNHEY, CDR2 SMNVEV (reference sequence). CDR3 protein: CASSFEAGVPSYEQYF. The CDR3 DNA sequence: TGTGCCAGCAGTTTCGAAGCCGGGGTGCCGTCCTACGAGCAGTACTTC.

This CDR3 reads CASSLTGKETQYF. The CDR3 DNA reads as TGTGCCAGCAGCCTAACGGGGAAGGAGACCCAGTACTTC. The chain employs TRBV14 and TRBJ2-5; TRBD2 might be the D (5 bases). CDR1 and CDR2 (germline): SGHDN, FVKESK. V was shortened by 4 bases and J by 5 bases, with 11 bases between the two germline ends. The CDR3 has 13 residues.

The V and J genes are TRBV18 and TRBJ1-4, with unresolved D. Germline-derived CDR1 and CDR2 are KGHSH and LQKENI. CDR3 size: 12 residues. Trimming removed 5 bases from V and 6 bases from J, with 7 bases in between. CDR3 in amino acids: CASSSLDEKLFF. The CDR3 nucleotides read TGTGCCAGCTCATCGTTGGATGAAAAACTGTTTTTT.

Points on this clone: Distinct nucleotide sequences in the sample also encode this CDR3. The chain recombines TRBV20-1 with TRBJ2-3; D is uncertain. This CDR3 has 11 residues. The germline V gene has CDR1 DFQATT and CDR2 SNEGSKA (reference sequence). Trimming took off 4 bases at V and 4 bases at J, with 6 bases between the two ends. CDR3 region: CSATLADTQYF. CDR3 DNA sequence: TGCAGTGCTACCTTAGCAGATACGCAGTATTTT.

The rearrangement uses TRBV6-6 and TRBJ2-7; 14 bases agree with TRBD2. The CDR3 length is 16 residues. The V and J ends lost 9 bases and 0 bases, in that order; junction bases with no gene match: 7. Germline V gene lookup returns CDR1 MNHNY and CDR2 SVGAGI (reference sequence). For the CDR3, the DNA is TGTGCCAGTACCGGGACTAGCGGGGGTCGCTCCTACGAGCAGTACTTC. Translation gives CASTGTSGGRSYEQYF.

In DNA form, the CDR3 reads TGCGCCAGCAGTGACTGGGGGGTGGACATTCAGTACTTC. This gives the protein CASSDWGVDIQYF. V usage is TRBV10-2 and J usage is TRBJ2-4; D perhaps matches TRBD2 (6 bases). From germline, CDR1 is WSHSY and CDR2 SAAADI. Trimming removed 3 bases at V and 8 bases at J, with 11 bases between. CDR3 length: 13 residues.

The chain has TRBV7-8 and TRBJ2-6; D is unclear. The CDR3 is made up of 13 amino acids. Germline CDR1 and CDR2: SGHVS and FQNEAQ. Between the trimmed V and J ends, which lost 7 bases and 3 bases, there was a span of 7 bases. The CDR3 protein is CASTPNGANVLTF. CDR3 in DNA: TGTGCCAGCACCCCCAATGGGGCCAACGTCCTGACTTTC.

This clone was recorded only once. The V gene is TRBV6-6, the J gene TRBJ2-1, with 7 bases lining up with TRBD2. The CDR3 has 15 amino acids. Germline V CDR1 and CDR2: MNHNY, SVGAGI (reference sequence). V lost 2 bases to trimming and J lost 4 bases; unmatched junction nucleotides: 5. CDR3 nucleotides: TGTGCCAGCAGTTACGCCAAGCGGGGATACAATGAGCAGTTCTTC. Translation gives CASSYAKRGYNEQFF.

This clone has more than one count but fewer than ten. The rearrangement joins TRBV10-3 to TRBJ2-4; D unclear. This CDR3 region has 13 residues. CDR1 and CDR2 (germline): ENHRY, SYGVKD. With 4 bases removed from V and 7 bases from J, the gap between germline ends came to 11 bases. The CDR3 region is CAISAQSQNIQYF. CDR3 bases: TGTGCCATCAGTGCACAGTCCCAGAACATTCAGTACTTC.